These T cell receptor beta chains were read from a single sample in a study of cytomegalovirus exposure and HLA in healthy donors. TCRdb's table, derived via immunoSEQ multiplex PCR, lists solely in-frame clones and lacks some. The table has around 170,000 clones, around 86% seen once; the top ten hold around 0.75%. Sequenced material: PBMCs. All receptors come from a woman younger than 35 in good health and CMV-seronegative. The CDR3 runs from the conserved cysteine through the conserved F or W. A D gene is named only where the DNA matches it firmly. For some rows the clone size is stated as once, few or many, or as a class when expanded; others skip it.

DNA: TGCGCCAGCAGCTTGCTCGCCAGGATCGAGTATAATTCACCCCTCCACTTT
CDR3: CASSLLARIEYNSPLHF
J: TRBJ1-6
D: .
size: .
V: TRBV5-1

DNA: TGTGCCAGCAGTCCCCTCGGACTAGCGAAACACAATGAGCAGTTCTTC
CDR3: CASSPLGLAKHNEQFF
J: TRBJ2-1
D: TRBD2
size: .
V: TRBV28

DNA: TGTGCCAGTAGTACGACGACAGGGGTTCGCACAGATACGCAGTATTTT
CDR3: CASSTTTGVRTDTQYF
J: TRBJ2-3
D: TRBD1
size: .
V: TRBV19

DNA: TGTGCCAGCAGCTTAGGCAGGACAGGGGATGGCTACACCTTC
CDR3: CASSLGRTGDGYTF
J: TRBJ1-2
D: TRBD1
size: .
V: TRBV11-2

DNA: TGTGCCAGCAGCTTTAGCGGGAGGGCAAATGAGCAGTTCTTC
CDR3: CASSFSGRANEQFF
J: TRBJ2-1
D: TRBD2
size: .
V: TRBV11-3

DNA: TGTGCCAGCAGCCTGGGTTTGGGCGGGTCAACAGATACGCAGTATTTT
CDR3: CASSLGLGGSTDTQYF
J: TRBJ2-3
D: .
size: .
V: TRBV7-3

DNA: TGTGCCAGCAGCGTAGGCGGGAGCTACGAGCAGTACTTC
CDR3: CASSVGGSYEQYF
J: TRBJ2-7
D: TRBD2
size: few
V: TRBV9

DNA: TGTGCCAGCAGTCCAGCGGGAGGTTTCACAGATACGCAGTATTTT
CDR3: CASSPAGGFTDTQYF
J: TRBJ2-3
D: TRBD2
size: .
V: TRBV2

DNA: TGTGCCAGCAGTGTTGTGGCTAGCGGGGGGGCGATGTCCAAAAACATTCAGTACTTC
CDR3: CASSVVASGGAMSKNIQYF
J: TRBJ2-4
D: TRBD2
size: .
V: TRBV6-1

DNA: TGTGCCAGCAGCTTGGCTAACACCGGGGAGCTGTTTTTT
CDR3: CASSLANTGELFF
J: TRBJ2-2
D: .
size: few
V: TRBV5-4

DNA: TGTGCCAGCAGTTACGGGGGAGGGGGATCTGGAAACACCATATATTTT
CDR3: CASSYGGGGSGNTIYF
J: TRBJ1-3
D: .
size: .
V: TRBV6-6

DNA: TGCGCCAGCAGCTTGGTCGGCGGGGATTCCTACGAGCAGTACTTC
CDR3: CASSLVGGDSYEQYF
J: TRBJ2-7
D: .
size: .
V: TRBV5-1

DNA: TGTGCCAGTAGTATACTACTAGGACAGGGGGCTGGAGAGACCCAGTACTTC
CDR3: CASSILLGQGAGETQYF
J: TRBJ2-5
D: TRBD1
size: .
V: TRBV19

DNA: TGCGCCAGCAGCTTGGCCTCTGACAGCTACGAGCAGTACTTC
CDR3: CASSLASDSYEQYF
J: TRBJ2-7
D: .
size: .
V: TRBV5-1

DNA: TGTGCCAGTAGTATTTCGCAAGTTACTCGGGAACTGTTTTTT
CDR3: CASSISQVTRELFF
J: TRBJ1-4
D: .
size: .
V: TRBV19

DNA: TGTGCCAGCAGCCTACTACAGGTAGCTGGAAACACCATATATTTT
CDR3: CASSLLQVAGNTIYF
J: TRBJ1-3
D: .
size: once
V: TRBV5-8

DNA: TGTGCCAGCACAACCCGGGTGGCAGGGATTAATGAGCAGTTCTTC
CDR3: CASTTRVAGINEQFF
J: TRBJ2-1
D: .
size: .
V: TRBV27

DNA: TGTGCCAGCAGTGAAGGGTTGAGCACTGAAGCTTTCTTT
CDR3: CASSEGLSTEAFF
J: TRBJ1-1
D: .
size: few
V: TRBV6-1

DNA: TGTGCCAGTGTCCCGGGACAGCCGAACACCGGGGAGCTGTTTTTT
CDR3: CASVPGQPNTGELFF
J: TRBJ2-2
D: TRBD1
size: .
V: TRBV19

DNA: TGTGCCAGCAGCTGGACAGACAGTGGGGTCTATGGCTACACCTTC
CDR3: CASSWTDSGVYGYTF
J: TRBJ1-2
D: .
size: once
V: TRBV7-9

DNA: TGTGCCAGCAGTGAAGCGCGGTTAGGGGCCTATGGCTACACCTTC
CDR3: CASSEARLGAYGYTF
J: TRBJ1-2
D: .
size: .
V: TRBV6-1

DNA: TGTGCCAGCAGCTTAGACAGGGCTGGAAACACCATATATTTT
CDR3: CASSLDRAGNTIYF
J: TRBJ1-3
D: .
size: .
V: TRBV13

DNA: TGCAGCGTTGAGGCGGGAGATGAAAAACTGTTTTTT
CDR3: CSVEAGDEKLFF
J: TRBJ1-4
D: .
size: once
V: TRBV29-1

DNA: TGCAGTGCTCCCCGGGGGTACGAGCAGTACTTC
CDR3: CSAPRGYEQYF
J: TRBJ2-7
D: .
size: few
V: TRBV20-1

DNA: TGTGCCAGCAGTTACCCAACAGGGGGAGACTATGGCTACACCTTC
CDR3: CASSYPTGGDYGYTF
J: TRBJ1-2
D: TRBD1
size: .
V: TRBV6-5

DNA: TGCGCCAGCAGCTTGGTGGCTAGCGGGGGGAATGAGCAGTTCTTC
CDR3: CASSLVASGGNEQFF
J: TRBJ2-1
D: TRBD2
size: .
V: TRBV5-1

DNA: TGTGCCAGCAGCTTAACCGGACAGATGAACACTGAAGCTTTCTTT
CDR3: CASSLTGQMNTEAFF
J: TRBJ1-1
D: .
size: .
V: TRBV7-3

DNA: TGTGCCAGCAGCGAGACCGGGACATTACAAGAGACCCAGTACTTC
CDR3: CASSETGTLQETQYF
J: TRBJ2-5
D: .
size: .
V: TRBV9

DNA: TGTGCCAGCCAACAAGGGACAGAATATACTGAAGCTTTCTTT
CDR3: CASQQGTEYTEAFF
J: TRBJ1-1
D: TRBD1
size: .
V: TRBV10-3

DNA: TGTGCCAGCAGTGCCCCTGGACTAGCGGGTAATGAGCAGTTCTTC
CDR3: CASSAPGLAGNEQFF
J: TRBJ2-1
D: TRBD2
size: .
V: TRBV6-5

DNA: TGTGCCAGTAGTATAGGACTAGCAGATACGCAGTATTTT
CDR3: CASSIGLADTQYF
J: TRBJ2-3
D: .
size: .
V: TRBV19

DNA: TGTGCCAGCAGCTTAAACAGGGATTACGAGCAGTACTTC
CDR3: CASSLNRDYEQYF
J: TRBJ2-7
D: .
size: .
V: TRBV7-7

DNA: TGTGCCAGCAGCTTAATGGGTCTCGGGTGGGAGGACACTGAAGCTTTCTTT
CDR3: CASSLMGLGWEDTEAFF
J: TRBJ1-1
D: .
size: .
V: TRBV5-8

DNA: TGTGCCAGCAGCTTGGCGGGGGCCGTAGATACGCAGTGTTTT
CDR3: CASSLAGAVDTQCF
J: TRBJ2-3
D: .
size: .
V: TRBV7-9

DNA: TGTGCAAGTCGCTTAAGAGAGCATCGTAATGAAAAACTGTTTTTT
CDR3: CASRLREHRNEKLFF
J: TRBJ1-4
D: .
size: .
V: TRBV12-2

DNA: TGTGCCAGCAGCGAGCCGGGACTAGCGGGAGCTGGGGAGCTGTTTTTT
CDR3: CASSEPGLAGAGELFF
J: TRBJ2-2
D: TRBD2
size: .
V: TRBV13

DNA: TGCGCCAGCGACCGGGACAGGGGCCTTAATTCACCCCTCCACTTT
CDR3: CASDRDRGLNSPLHF
J: TRBJ1-6
D: TRBD1
size: .
V: TRBV10-1

DNA: TGTGCCAGCAGCCTCGTCGGACAGCTTGAAGCTTTCTTT
CDR3: CASSLVGQLEAFF
J: TRBJ1-1
D: .
size: once
V: TRBV9

DNA: TGTGCCAGCAGCGTCCTCAAACTTGAGGACACTGAAGCTTTCTTT
CDR3: CASSVLKLEDTEAFF
J: TRBJ1-1
D: .
size: .
V: TRBV5-6

DNA: TGTGCCAGCAACTACGGAGGGTACGAGCAGTACTTC
CDR3: CASNYGGYEQYF
J: TRBJ2-7
D: .
size: .
V: TRBV28

DNA: TGTGCCAGCAGCTTGGGCCCAGCGGGCTACTACAATGAGCAGTTCTTC
CDR3: CASSLGPAGYYNEQFF
J: TRBJ2-1
D: .
size: .
V: TRBV5-5

DNA: TGTGCCAGCAGCCCGGGACAGGGGTACACTGAAGCTTTCTTT
CDR3: CASSPGQGYTEAFF
J: TRBJ1-1
D: TRBD1
size: .
V: TRBV11-3

DNA: TGTGCCAGCAGTGTGACAGGGGGCTCAGAGACCCAGTACTTC
CDR3: CASSVTGGSETQYF
J: TRBJ2-5
D: TRBD1
size: .
V: TRBV6-5

DNA: TGTGCCAGCAGTTTATGGGACAGGGGGAAGGGCGAGCAGTACTTC
CDR3: CASSLWDRGKGEQYF
J: TRBJ2-7
D: TRBD1
size: .
V: TRBV28

DNA: TGTGCCAGCAGCGTAGATCTGGGCCTCGCTGGAAACACCATATATTTT
CDR3: CASSVDLGLAGNTIYF
J: TRBJ1-3
D: .
size: .
V: TRBV9

DNA: TGTGCCAGCAGTGAATTCGAGACAGGGTTCGAGCAGTACTTC
CDR3: CASSEFETGFEQYF
J: TRBJ2-7
D: TRBD1
size: .
V: TRBV6-1

DNA: TGTGCCAGCAGTTTAGGGCTAGCGGGCGAGTTTGGTTTCGAGCAGTACTTC
CDR3: CASSLGLAGEFGFEQYF
J: TRBJ2-7
D: TRBD2
size: once
V: TRBV28

DNA: TGCGCCAGCAGCTTGGTACAGGGAGGGGATGGCTACACCTTC
CDR3: CASSLVQGGDGYTF
J: TRBJ1-2
D: .
size: .
V: TRBV5-1

DNA: TGTGCCATCAGTGACAGCACTACACAAAAAAAGACCCAGTACTTC
CDR3: CAISDSTTQKKTQYF
J: TRBJ2-5
D: .
size: .
V: TRBV10-3

DNA: TGCGCCAGCAGCCCGGACAGGGGTGGGTACGAGCAGTACTTC
CDR3: CASSPDRGGYEQYF
J: TRBJ2-7
D: TRBD1
size: .
V: TRBV4-1

DNA: TGTGCCAGCAGTGAGTCTCGGACTAGAGCCTACGAGCAGTACTTC
CDR3: CASSESRTRAYEQYF
J: TRBJ2-7
D: TRBD2
size: .
V: TRBV25-1

DNA: TGTGCCAGCAGCTTGCAAGGGGGCTATGGCTACACCTTC
CDR3: CASSLQGGYGYTF
J: TRBJ1-2
D: .
size: .
V: TRBV5-4

DNA: TGTGCCAGCAGCATGACTAGCGGGGGGACAGATACGCAGTATTTT
CDR3: CASSMTSGGTDTQYF
J: TRBJ2-3
D: TRBD2
size: few
V: TRBV7-9

DNA: TGTGCCAGCAGTCCTAGTGCGGGGGCGAGCAATGGCTACACCTTC
CDR3: CASSPSAGASNGYTF
J: TRBJ1-2
D: .
size: .
V: TRBV28

DNA: TGTGCCAGCAGCTTCCTAAAGGGGCGGAGAACCGGGGAGCTGTTTTTT
CDR3: CASSFLKGRRTGELFF
J: TRBJ2-2
D: .
size: .
V: TRBV11-2

DNA: TGTGCCAGCAGCCCAACCCTTGAAGCGGGGGGATCCGGGGAGCAGTACTTC
CDR3: CASSPTLEAGGSGEQYF
J: TRBJ2-7
D: TRBD2
size: .
V: TRBV5-4

DNA: TGTGCCATCACCAGGGAGGGCGATATGAACACTGAAGCTTTCTTT
CDR3: CAITREGDMNTEAFF
J: TRBJ1-1
D: .
size: .
V: TRBV10-3

DNA: TGTGCCAGTACTGGCACAGATACGCAGTATTTT
CDR3: CASTGTDTQYF
J: TRBJ2-3
D: .
size: .
V: TRBV19

DNA: TGCGCCAGCAGCTCTCAATCGACAGGGGGAGAGACCCAGTACTTC
CDR3: CASSSQSTGGETQYF
J: TRBJ2-5
D: TRBD1
size: .
V: TRBV5-1

DNA: TGTGCCAGTAAACAGACAAACCAGCCCCAGCATTTT
CDR3: CASKQTNQPQHF
J: TRBJ1-5
D: .
size: .
V: TRBV19